This TCR beta chain was documented in a study of shared clonotypes between healthy human individuals. General observations from the study: For sorted subsets, rarefaction showed incomplete sequencing despite large depth. Memory subsets generally showed lower estimated richness than naive subsets. Between a handful of donors, naive CD4 clonotypes were shared at a level of about 5.3%.

Trimming took 1 base from V and 7 from J; bases not matched to a gene: 10. This CDR3 has 16 residues. Per germline, CDR1 MGHDK and CDR2 SYGVNS. Some clones are missing from TCRdb's copy, which holds only in-frame ones; the method was immunoSEQ multiplex PCR. The repertoire holds 2 million or so clones, with about 95% as singletons. In the case of this clone: Its specificity is unknown.

Naive CD8 cells comprised CD45RO-negative, CCR7-positively selected cells, excluding terminally differentiated effector memory CD45RA+ cells. Material: naive CD8+ T cells sorted from blood. The sequence derives from a man between 18 and 35 years old in good health. The chain joins TRBV25-1 to TRBJ1-2, with 9 bases identical to TRBD1. The CDR3 DNA sequence: TGTGCCAGCAGTGAATTGGGGGACAGGGAATGGTCTGGCTACACCTTC. Its protein is CASSELGDREWSGYTF.